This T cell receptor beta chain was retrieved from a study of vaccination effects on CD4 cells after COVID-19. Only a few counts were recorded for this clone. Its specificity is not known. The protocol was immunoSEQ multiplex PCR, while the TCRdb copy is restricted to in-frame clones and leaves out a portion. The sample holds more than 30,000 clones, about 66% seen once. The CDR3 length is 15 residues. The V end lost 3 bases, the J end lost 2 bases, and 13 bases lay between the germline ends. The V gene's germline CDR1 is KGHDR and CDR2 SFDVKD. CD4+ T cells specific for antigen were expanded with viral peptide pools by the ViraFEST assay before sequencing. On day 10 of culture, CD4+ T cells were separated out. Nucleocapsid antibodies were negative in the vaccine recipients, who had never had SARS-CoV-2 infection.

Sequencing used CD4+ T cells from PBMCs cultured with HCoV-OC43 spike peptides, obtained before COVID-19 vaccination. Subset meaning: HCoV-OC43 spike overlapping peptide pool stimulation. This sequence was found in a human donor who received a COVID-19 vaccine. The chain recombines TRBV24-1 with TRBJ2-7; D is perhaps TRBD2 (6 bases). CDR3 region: CATSDPGTEPYEQYF. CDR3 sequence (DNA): TGTGCCACCAGTGATCCCGGGACTGAACCCTACGAGCAGTACTTC.